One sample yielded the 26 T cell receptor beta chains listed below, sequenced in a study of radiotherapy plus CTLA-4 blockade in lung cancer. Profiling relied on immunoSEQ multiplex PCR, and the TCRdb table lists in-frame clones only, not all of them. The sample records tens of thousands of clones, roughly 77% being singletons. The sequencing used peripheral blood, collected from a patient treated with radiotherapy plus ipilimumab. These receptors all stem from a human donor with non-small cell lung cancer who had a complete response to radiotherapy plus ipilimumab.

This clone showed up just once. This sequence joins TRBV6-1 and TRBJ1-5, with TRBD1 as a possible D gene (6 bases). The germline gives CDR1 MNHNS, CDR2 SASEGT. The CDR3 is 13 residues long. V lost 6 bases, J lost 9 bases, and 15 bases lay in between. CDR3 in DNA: TGTGCCAGCAGGTACAGGGAAGAAGCGCCCCAGCATTTT. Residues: CASRYREEAPQHF.

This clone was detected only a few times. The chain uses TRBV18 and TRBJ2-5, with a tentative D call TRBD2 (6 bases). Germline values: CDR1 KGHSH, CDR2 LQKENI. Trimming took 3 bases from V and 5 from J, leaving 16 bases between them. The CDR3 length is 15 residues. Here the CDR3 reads CASSPQREDGETQYF. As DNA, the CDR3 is TGTGCCAGCTCACCCCAGAGGGAGGATGGGGAGACCCAGTACTTC.

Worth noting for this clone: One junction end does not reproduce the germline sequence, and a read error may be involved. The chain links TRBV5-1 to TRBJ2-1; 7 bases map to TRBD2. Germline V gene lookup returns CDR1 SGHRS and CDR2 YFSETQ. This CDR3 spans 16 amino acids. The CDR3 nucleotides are TGCGCCAGCAGCTTGGTTTCGTTCGGGTCGGGGGGTCAAGGGATCTTC. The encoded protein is CASSLVSFGSGGQGIF.

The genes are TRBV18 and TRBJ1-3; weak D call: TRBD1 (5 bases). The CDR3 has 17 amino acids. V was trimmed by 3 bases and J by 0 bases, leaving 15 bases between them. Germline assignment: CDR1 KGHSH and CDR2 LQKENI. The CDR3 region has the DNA TGTGCCAGCTCACCCCTGGACACGGGCCTCTCTGGAAACACCATATATTTT. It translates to CASSPLDTGLSGNTIYF. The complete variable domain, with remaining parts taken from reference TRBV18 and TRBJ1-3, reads NAGVMQNPRHLVRRRGQEARLRCSPMKGHSHVYWYRQLPEEGLKFMVYLQKENIIDESGMPKERFSAEFPKEGPSILRIQQVVRGDSAAYFCASSPLDTGLSGNTIYFGEGSWLTVV.

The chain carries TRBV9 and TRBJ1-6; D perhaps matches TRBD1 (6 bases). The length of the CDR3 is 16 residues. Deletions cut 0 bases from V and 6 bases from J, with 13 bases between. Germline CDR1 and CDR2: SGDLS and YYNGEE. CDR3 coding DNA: TGTGCCAGCAGCGTAGGCGGGGGGCGCGGTAATTCACCCCTCCACTTT. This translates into CASSVGGGRGNSPLHF.

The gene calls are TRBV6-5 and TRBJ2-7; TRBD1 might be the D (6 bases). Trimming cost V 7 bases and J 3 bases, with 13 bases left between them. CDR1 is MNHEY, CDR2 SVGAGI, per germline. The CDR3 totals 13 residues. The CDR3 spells CASKTGNLYEQYV. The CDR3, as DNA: TGTGCCAGCAAGACAGGAAATCTCTACGAGCAGTACGTC.

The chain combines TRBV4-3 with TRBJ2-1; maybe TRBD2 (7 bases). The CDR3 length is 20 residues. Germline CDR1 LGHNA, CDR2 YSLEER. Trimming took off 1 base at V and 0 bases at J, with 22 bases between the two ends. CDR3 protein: CASSQAGGIGGGSSYNEQFF. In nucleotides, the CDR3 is TGCGCCAGCAGCCAAGCCGGAGGGATAGGGGGGGGGAGCTCCTACAATGAGCAGTTCTTC.

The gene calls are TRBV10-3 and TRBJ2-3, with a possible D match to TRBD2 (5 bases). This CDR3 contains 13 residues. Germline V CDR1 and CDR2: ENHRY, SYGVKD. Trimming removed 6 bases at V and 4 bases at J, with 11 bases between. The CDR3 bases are TGTGCCATCAGCGGTGGGAGCGCAGATACGCAGTATTTT. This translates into CAISGGSADTQYF.

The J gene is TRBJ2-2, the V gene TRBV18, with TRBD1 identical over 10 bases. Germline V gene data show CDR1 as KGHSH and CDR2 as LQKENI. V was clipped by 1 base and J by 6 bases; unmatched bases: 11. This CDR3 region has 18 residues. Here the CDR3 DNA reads TGTGCCAGCTCACCACGAACCCCGGACAGGGGGGTCGCCGGGGAGCTGTTTTTT. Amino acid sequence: CASSPRTPDRGVAGELFF.

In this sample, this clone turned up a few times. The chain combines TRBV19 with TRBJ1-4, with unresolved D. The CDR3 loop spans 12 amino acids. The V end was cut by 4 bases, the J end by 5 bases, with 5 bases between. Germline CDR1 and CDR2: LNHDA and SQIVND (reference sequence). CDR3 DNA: TGTGCCAGTAGTAGCGGAAATGAAAAACTGTTTTTT. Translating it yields CASSSGNEKLFF. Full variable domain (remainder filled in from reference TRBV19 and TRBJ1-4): DGGITQSPKYLFRKEGQNVTLSCEQNLNHDAMYWYRQDPGQGLRLIYYSQIVNDFQKGDIAEGYSVSREKKESFPLTVTSAQKNPTAFYLCASSSGNEKLFFGSGTQLSVL.

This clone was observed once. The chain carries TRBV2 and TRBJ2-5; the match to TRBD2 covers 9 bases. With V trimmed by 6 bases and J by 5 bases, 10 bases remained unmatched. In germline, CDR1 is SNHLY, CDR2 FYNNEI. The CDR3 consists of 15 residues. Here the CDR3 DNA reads TGTGCCAGCAGCGTAGCGGGAGCAGATGGTGAGACCCAGTACTTC. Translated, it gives CASSVAGADGETQYF. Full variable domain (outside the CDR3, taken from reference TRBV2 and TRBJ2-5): EPEVTQTPSHQVTQMGQEVILRCVPISNHLYFYWYRQILGQKVEFLVSFYNNEISEKSEIFDDQFSVERPDGSNFTLKIRSTKLEDSAMYFCASSVAGADGETQYFGPGTRLLVL.

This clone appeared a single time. CDR3 bases: TGTGCCAGCTCACCCCCGGGACAGGCCCAAGAGACCCAGTACTTC. This gives the protein CASSPPGQAQETQYF. V usage is TRBV18 and J usage is TRBJ2-5; TRBD1 aligns across 8 bases. CDR3 size: 15 residues. Trimming removed 3 bases from V and 1 base from J; junction bases left unmatched: 4. CDR1 is KGHSH and CDR2 is LQKENI in the germline V gene.

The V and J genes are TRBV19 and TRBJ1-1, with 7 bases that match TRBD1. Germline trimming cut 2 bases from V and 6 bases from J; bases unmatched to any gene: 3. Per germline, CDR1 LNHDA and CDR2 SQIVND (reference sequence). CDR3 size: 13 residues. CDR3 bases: TGTGCCAGTAGTATAACAGGGGTCCCTGAAGCTTTCTTT. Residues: CASSITGVPEAFF.

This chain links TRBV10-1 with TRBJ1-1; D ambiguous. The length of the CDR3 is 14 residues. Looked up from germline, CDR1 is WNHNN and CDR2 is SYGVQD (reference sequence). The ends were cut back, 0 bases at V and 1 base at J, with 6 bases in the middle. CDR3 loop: CASSESTPNTEAFF. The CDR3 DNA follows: TGCGCCAGCAGTGAGTCAACACCGAACACTGAAGCTTTCTTT.

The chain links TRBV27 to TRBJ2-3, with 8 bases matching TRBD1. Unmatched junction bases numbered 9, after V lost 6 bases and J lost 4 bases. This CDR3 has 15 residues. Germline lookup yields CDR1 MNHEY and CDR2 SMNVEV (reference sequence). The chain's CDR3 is CASSPDREYADTQYF. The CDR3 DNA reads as TGTGCCAGCAGCCCGGACAGGGAGTATGCAGATACGCAGTATTTT.

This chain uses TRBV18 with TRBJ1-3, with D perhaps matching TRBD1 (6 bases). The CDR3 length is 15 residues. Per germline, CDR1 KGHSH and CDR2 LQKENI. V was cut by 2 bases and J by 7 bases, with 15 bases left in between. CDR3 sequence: CASSPGTTLGNTIYF. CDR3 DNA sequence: TGTGCCAGCTCACCAGGGACAACTCTCGGGAACACCATATATTTT.

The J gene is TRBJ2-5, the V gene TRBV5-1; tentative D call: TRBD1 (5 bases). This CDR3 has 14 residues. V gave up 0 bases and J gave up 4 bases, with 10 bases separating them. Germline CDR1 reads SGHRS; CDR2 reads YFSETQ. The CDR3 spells CASSLDRYRETQYF. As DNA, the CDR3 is TGCGCCAGCAGCTTGGACAGGTACCGAGAGACCCAGTACTTC.

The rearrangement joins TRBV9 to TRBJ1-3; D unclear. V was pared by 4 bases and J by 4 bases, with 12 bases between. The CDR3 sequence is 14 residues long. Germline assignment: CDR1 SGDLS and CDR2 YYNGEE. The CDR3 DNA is TGTGCCAGCAGCCGTGATACAGCAGGAAACACCATATATTTT. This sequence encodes CASSRDTAGNTIYF.

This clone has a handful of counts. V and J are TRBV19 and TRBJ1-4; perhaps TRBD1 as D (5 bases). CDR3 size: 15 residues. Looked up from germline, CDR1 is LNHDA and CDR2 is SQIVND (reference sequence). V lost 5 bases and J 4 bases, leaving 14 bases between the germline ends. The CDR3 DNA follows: TGTGCCAGTAGTCCCCCAGGGTGGAATAATGAAAAACTGTTTTTT. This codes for CASSPPGWNNEKLFF.

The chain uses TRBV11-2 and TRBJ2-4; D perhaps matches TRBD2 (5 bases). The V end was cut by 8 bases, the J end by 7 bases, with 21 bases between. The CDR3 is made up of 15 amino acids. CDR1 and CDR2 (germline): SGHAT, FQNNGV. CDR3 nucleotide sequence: TGTGCCAGCCTTAGGCTCGCGGCCCCGGGGAACATTCAGTACTTC. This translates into CASLRLAAPGNIQYF.

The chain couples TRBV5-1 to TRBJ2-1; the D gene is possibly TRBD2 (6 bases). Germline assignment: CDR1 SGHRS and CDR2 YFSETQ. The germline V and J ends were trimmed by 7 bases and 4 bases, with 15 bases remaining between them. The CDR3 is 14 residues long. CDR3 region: CASSPGEAYNEQFF. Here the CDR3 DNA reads TGCGCCAGCTCCCCTGGGGAGGCTTACAATGAGCAGTTCTTC. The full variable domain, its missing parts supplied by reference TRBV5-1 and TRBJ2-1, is KAGVTQTPRYLIKTRGQQVTLSCSPISGHRSVSWYQQTPGQGLQFLFEYFSETQRNKGNFPGRFSGRQFSNSRSEMNVSTLELGDSALYLCASSPGEAYNEQFFGPGTRLTVL.

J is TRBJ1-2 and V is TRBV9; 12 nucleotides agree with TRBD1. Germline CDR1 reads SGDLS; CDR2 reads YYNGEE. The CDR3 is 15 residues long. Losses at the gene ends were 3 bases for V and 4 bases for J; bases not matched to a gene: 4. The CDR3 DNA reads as TGTGCCAGCAGCGCGGGACAGGGGGCGACCTATGGCTACACCTTC. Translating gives CASSAGQGATYGYTF.

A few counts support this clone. The CDR3 DNA reads TGTGCCAGCCACGGGTACGTGAACACTGAAGCTTTCTTT. Amino acid sequence: CASHGYVNTEAFF. This chain uses TRBV18 with TRBJ1-1; no clear D. V dropped 8 bases and J dropped 0 bases, with 10 bases sitting between them. This CDR3 is 13 amino acids long. Germline assignment: CDR1 KGHSH and CDR2 LQKENI. Looking up the rest from reference TRBV18 and TRBJ1-1 gives the full variable domain: NAGVMQNPRHLVRRRGQEARLRCSPMKGHSHVYWYRQLPEEGLKFMVYLQKENIIDESGMPKERFSAEFPKEGPSILRIQQVVRGDSAAYFCASHGYVNTEAFFGQGTRLTVV.

The CDR3 reads CASSPTTFGSGNTDTQYF. The CDR3 region has the DNA TGTGCCAGCTCGCCTACCACATTTGGGTCGGGGAATACAGATACGCAGTATTTT. The chain carries TRBV18 and TRBJ2-3; TRBD2 is a possible D gene (5 bases). The CDR3 runs 18 residues. Trimming shortened V by 6 bases and J by 3 bases, and 25 bases separated the two germline ends. Germline lookup yields CDR1 KGHSH and CDR2 LQKENI.

The CDR3: CASSPASSGVTEAFF. For the CDR3, the DNA is TGTGCCAGCTCACCAGCCTCATCCGGTGTAACTGAAGCTTTCTTT. The J gene is TRBJ1-1, the V gene TRBV18; D is unresolved. Germline assignment: CDR1 KGHSH and CDR2 LQKENI. Trimming pared 2 bases from V and 5 bases from J, leaving 15 bases between. CDR3 length: 15 amino acids.

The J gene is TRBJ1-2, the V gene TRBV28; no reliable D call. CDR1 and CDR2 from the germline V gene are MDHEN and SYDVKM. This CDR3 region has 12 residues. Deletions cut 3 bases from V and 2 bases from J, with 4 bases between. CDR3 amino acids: CASSFQNYGYTF. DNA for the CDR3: TGTGCCAGCAGTTTCCAGAACTATGGCTACACCTTC.